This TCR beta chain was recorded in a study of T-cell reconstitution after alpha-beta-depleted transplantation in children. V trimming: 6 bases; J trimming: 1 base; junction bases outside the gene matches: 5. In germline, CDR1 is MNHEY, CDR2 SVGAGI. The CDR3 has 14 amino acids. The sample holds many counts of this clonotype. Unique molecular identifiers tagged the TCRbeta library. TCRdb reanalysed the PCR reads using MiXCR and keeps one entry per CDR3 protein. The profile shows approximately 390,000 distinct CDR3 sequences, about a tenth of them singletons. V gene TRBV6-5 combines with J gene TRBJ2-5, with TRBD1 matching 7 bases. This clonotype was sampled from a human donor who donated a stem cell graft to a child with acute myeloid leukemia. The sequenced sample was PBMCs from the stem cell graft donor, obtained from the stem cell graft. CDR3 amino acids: CASRGYRGQETQYF. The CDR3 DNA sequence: TGTGCCAGCAGAGGGTACAGGGGCCAAGAGACCCAGTACTTC.